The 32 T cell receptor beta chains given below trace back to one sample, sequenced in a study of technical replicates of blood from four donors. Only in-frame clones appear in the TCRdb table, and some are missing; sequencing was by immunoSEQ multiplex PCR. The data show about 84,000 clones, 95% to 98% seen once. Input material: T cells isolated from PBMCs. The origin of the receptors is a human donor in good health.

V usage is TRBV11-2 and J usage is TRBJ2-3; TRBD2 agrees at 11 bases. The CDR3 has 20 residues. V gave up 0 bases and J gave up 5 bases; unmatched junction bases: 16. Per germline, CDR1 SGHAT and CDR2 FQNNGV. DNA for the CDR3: TGTGCCAGCAGCTTAGATCCCCGAGCTAGCGGGAGGAGAGGTAGAGATACGCAGTATTTT. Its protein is CASSLDPRASGRRGRDTQYF.

The CDR3 DNA reads as TGTGCCAGCAGCTTCGGGCTGGCGGGCACCGGGGAGCTGTTTTTT. Residues: CASSFGLAGTGELFF. V usage is TRBV11-3 and J usage is TRBJ2-2; D is possibly TRBD2 (5 bases). Germline lookup yields CDR1 SGHNT and CDR2 YENEEA. The CDR3 covers 15 residues. V was clipped by 3 bases and J by 4 bases, with 12 bases between them.

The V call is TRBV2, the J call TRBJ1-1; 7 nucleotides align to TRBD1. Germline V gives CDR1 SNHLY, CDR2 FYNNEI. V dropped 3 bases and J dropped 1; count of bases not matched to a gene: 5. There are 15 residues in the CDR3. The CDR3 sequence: CASSDPRGRNTEAFF. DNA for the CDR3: TGTGCCAGCAGTGACCCCAGGGGGAGGAACACTGAAGCTTTCTTT.

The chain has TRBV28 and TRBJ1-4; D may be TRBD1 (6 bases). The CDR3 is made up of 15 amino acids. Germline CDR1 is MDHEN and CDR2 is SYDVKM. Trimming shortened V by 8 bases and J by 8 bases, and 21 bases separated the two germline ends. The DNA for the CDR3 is TGTGCCAGCTTGACCTCAGGGGAGGGCGAGGAAAAACTGTTTTTT. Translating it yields CASLTSGEGEEKLFF.

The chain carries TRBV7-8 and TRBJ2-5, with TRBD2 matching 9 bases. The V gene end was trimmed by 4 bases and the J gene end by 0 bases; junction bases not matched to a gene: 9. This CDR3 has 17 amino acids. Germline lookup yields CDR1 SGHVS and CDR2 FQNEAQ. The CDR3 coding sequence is TGTGCCAGCAGCTCCCTTCCTAGCGGGGTAAACCAAGAGACCCAGTACTTC. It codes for CASSSLPSGVNQETQYF.

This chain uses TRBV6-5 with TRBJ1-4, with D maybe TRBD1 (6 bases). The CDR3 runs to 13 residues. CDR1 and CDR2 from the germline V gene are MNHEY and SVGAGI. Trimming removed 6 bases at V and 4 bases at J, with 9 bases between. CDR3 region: CASSRTVNEKLFF. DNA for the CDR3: TGTGCCAGCAGCCGGACAGTTAATGAAAAACTGTTTTTT.

CDR3 residues: CASSETGGAFRNTIYF. The CDR3 DNA follows: TGTGCCAGCAGTGAAACAGGGGGCGCTTTTCGAAACACCATATATTTT. The chain combines TRBV28 with TRBJ1-3; TRBD1 matches 9 bases. With 5 bases clipped from V and 5 bases from J, the junction kept 10 bases outside the gene matches. The CDR3 runs to 16 residues. CDR1 is MDHEN, CDR2 SYDVKM, per germline.

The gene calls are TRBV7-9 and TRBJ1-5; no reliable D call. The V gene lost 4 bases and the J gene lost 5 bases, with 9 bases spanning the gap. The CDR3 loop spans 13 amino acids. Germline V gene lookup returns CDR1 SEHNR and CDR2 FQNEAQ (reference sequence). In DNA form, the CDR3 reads TGTGCCAGCAGCTCGTCCTCTTATCAGCCCCAGCATTTT. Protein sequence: CASSSSSYQPQHF.

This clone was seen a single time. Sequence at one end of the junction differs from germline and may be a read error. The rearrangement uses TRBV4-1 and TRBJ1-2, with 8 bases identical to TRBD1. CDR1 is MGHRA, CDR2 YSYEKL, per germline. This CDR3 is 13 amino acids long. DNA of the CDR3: TGCGCCAGCAGCCAATCCGCAGGGGGCCCCGGCGTCTTC. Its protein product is CASSQSAGGPGVF.

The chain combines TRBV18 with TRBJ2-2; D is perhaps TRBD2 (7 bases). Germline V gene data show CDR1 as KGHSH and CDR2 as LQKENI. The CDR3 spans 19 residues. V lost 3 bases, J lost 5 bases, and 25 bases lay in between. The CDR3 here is CASSPGLLRGPPRTGELFF. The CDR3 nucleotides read TGTGCCAGCTCACCCGGGTTGTTGCGGGGGCCTCCGAGGACCGGGGAGCTGTTTTTT.

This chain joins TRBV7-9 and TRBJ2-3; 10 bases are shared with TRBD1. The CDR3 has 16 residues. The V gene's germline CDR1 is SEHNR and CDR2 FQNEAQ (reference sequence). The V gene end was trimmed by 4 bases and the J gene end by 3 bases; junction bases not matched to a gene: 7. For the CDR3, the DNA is TGTGCCAGCAGCTCGATCCGGGACAGGGGAACAGATACGCAGTATTTT. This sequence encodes CASSSIRDRGTDTQYF.

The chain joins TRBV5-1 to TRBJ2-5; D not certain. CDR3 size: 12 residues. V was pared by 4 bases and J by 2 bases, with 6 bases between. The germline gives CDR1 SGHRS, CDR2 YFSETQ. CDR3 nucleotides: TGCGCCAGCAGCATTAAACAAGAGACCCAGTACTTC. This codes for CASSIKQETQYF.

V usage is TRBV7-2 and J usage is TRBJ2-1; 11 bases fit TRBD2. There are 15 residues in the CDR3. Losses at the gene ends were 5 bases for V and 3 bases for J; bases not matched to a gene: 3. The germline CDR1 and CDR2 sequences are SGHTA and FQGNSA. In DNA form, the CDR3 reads TGTGCCAGCAGCCAGACTAGCGGGGTCTACAATGAGCAGTTCTTC. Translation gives CASSQTSGVYNEQFF.

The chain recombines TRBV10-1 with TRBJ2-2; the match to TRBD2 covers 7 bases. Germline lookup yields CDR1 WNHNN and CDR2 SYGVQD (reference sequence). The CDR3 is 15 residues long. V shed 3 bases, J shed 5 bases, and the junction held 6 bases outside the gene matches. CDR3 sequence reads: CASSDGGVVTGELFF. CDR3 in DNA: TGCGCCAGCAGTGATGGGGGGGTGGTTACCGGGGAGCTGTTTTTT.

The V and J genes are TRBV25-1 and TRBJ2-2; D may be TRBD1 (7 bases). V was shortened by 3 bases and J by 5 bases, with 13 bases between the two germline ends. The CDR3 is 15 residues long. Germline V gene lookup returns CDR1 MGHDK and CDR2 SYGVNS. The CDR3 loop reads CASSEAGGSTGELFF. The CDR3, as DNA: TGTGCCAGCAGTGAGGCAGGGGGGTCGACCGGGGAGCTGTTTTTT.

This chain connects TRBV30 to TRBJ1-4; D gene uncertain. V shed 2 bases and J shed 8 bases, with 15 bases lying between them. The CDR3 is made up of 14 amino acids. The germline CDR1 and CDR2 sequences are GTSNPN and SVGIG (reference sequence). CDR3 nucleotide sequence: TGTGCCTGGAGTCCCGGGGAGGTTAAAGAAAAACTGTTTTTT. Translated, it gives CAWSPGEVKEKLFF.

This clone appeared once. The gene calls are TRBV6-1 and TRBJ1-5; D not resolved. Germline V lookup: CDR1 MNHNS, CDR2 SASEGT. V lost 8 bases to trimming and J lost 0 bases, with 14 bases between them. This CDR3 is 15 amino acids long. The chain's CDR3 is CASRILGLSNQPQHF. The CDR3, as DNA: TGTGCCAGCCGTATACTCGGTCTTAGCAATCAGCCCCAGCATTTT.

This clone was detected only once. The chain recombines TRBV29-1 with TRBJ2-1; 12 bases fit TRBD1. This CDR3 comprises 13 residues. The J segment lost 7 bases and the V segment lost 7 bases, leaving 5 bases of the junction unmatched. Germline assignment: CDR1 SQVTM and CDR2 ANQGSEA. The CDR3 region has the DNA TGCAGCGGCAGGGACAGGGGGCGGAATGAGCAGTTCTTC. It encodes CSGRDRGRNEQFF.

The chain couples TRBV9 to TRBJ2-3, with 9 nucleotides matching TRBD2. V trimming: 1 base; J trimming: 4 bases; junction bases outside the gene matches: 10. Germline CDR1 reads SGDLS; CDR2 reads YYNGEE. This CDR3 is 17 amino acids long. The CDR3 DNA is TGTGCCAGCAGCGTACTCGTAGCGGGAGTAGAAGCAGATACGCAGTATTTT. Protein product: CASSVLVAGVEADTQYF.

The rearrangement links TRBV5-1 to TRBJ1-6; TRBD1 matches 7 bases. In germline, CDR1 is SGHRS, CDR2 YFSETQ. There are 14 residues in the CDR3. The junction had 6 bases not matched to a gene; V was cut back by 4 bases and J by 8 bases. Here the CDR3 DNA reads TGCGCCAGCAGCCTGGGACAGTCCCATTCACCCCTCCACTTT. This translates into CASSLGQSHSPLHF.

This CDR3 is CASSSISGDLYEQYF. In nucleotides, the CDR3 is TGTGCCAGCAGCTCAATTAGCGGGGACCTCTACGAGCAGTACTTC. The chain combines TRBV5-4 with TRBJ2-7, with TRBD2 matching over 8 bases. The CDR3 has 15 amino acids. Germline loops: CDR1 SGHNT, CDR2 YYREEE (reference sequence). V was pared by 3 bases and J by 3 bases, with 8 bases of the junction left unmatched.

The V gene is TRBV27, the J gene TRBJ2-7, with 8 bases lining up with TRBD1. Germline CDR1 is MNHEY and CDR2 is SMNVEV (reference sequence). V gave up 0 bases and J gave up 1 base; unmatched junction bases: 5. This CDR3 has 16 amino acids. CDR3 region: CASSLSSGQGSYEQYF. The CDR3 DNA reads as TGTGCCAGCAGTTTATCCTCAGGACAGGGTTCCTACGAGCAGTACTTC.

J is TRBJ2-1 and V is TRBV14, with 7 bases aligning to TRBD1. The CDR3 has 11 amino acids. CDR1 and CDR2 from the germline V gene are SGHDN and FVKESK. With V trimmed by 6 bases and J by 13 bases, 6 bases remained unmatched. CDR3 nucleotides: TGTGCCAGCAGTCATGGGACAGATCAGTTCTTC. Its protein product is CASSHGTDQFF.

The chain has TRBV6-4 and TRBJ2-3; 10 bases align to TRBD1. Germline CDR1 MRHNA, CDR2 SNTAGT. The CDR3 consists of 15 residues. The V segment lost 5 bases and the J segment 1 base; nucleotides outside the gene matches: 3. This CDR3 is CASSSGTGGTDTQYF. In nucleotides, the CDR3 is TGTGCCAGCAGTTCCGGGACAGGGGGCACAGATACGCAGTATTTT.

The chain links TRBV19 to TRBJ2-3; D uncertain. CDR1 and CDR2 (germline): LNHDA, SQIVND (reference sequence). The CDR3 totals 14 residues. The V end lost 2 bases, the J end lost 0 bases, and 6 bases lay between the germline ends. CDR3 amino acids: CASSILESTDTQYF. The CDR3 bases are TGTGCCAGTAGTATACTAGAGAGCACAGATACGCAGTATTTT.

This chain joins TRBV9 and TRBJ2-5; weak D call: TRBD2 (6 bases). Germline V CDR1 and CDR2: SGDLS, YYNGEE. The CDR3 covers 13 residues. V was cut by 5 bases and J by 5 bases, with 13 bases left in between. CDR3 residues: CASSYGSQETQYF. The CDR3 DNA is TGTGCCAGCAGTTACGGGAGTCAGGAGACCCAGTACTTC. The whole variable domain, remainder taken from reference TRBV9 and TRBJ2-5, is DSGVTQTPKHLITATGQRVTLRCSPRSGDLSVYWYQQSLDQGLQFLIQYYNGEERAKGNILERFSAQQFPDLHSELNLSSLELGDSALYFCASSYGSQETQYFGPGTRLLVL.

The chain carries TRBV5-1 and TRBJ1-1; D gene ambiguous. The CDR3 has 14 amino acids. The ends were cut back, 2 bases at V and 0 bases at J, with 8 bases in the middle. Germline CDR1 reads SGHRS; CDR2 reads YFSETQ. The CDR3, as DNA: TGCGCCAGCAGCTTAGGAGGCCTGAACACTGAAGCTTTCTTT. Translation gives CASSLGGLNTEAFF.

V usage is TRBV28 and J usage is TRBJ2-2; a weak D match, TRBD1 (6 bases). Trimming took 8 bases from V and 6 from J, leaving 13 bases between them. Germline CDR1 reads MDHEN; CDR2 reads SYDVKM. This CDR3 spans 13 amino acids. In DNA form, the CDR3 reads TGTGCCAGCGGATCCGGACAGTCCGGGGAGCTGTTTTTT. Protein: CASGSGQSGELFF. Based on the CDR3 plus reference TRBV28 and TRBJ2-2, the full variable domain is DVKVTQSSRYLVKRTGEKVFLECVQDMDHENMFWYRQDPGLGLRLIYFSYDVKMKEKGDIPEGYSVSREKKERFSLILESASTNQTSMYLCASGSGQSGELFFGEGSRLTVL.

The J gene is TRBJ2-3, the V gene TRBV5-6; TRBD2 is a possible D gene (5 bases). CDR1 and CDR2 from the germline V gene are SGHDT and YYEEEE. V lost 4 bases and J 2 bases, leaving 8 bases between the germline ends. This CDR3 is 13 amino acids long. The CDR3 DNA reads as TGTGCCAGCAGCCCGGACTTCACAGATACGCAGTATTTT. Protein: CASSPDFTDTQYF.

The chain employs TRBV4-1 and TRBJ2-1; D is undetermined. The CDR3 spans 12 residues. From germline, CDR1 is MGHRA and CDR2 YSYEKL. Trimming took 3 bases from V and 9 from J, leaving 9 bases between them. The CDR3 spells CASSHIGLEQFF. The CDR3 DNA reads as TGCGCCAGCAGCCATATTGGCCTTGAGCAGTTCTTC.

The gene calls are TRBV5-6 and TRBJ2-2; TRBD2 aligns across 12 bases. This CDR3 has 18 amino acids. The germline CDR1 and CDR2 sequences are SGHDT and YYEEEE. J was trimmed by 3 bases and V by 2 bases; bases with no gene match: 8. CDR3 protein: CASSFMTSGSWDTGELFF. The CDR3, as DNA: TGTGCCAGCAGCTTTATGACTAGCGGGAGTTGGGACACCGGGGAGCTGTTTTTT.

The chain's CDR3 is CASSLTPHYEQYF. The CDR3 bases are TGTGCCAGCAGTTTAACACCTCACTACGAGCAGTACTTC. V and J are TRBV27 and TRBJ2-7, with D unclear. The CDR3 runs 13 residues. With 2 bases removed from V and 3 bases from J, the gap between germline ends came to 8 bases. CDR1 is MNHEY and CDR2 is SMNVEV in the germline V gene (reference sequence).